This TCR beta chain was captured in a study of blood T cells in healthy people across ages. Peripheral blood from each donor was collected in a volume of 9.5 to 10 milliliters. The use of a sample-barcoded 5' primer and a J-beta primer mix characterized a second PCR of roughly 7 to 11 cycles. Tagging of each cDNA molecule was performed by a template-switch adaptor with 12 random nucleotides. TCRdb independently ran MiXCR on the 5' RACE reads; one entry per CDR3 protein. The table records 1.5 million to 2 million distinct CDR3 sequences, 28% of them present only once. The CDR3 runs 14 residues. The ends were cut back, 3 bases at V and 13 bases at J, with 22 bases in the middle. CDR1 is DFQATT, CDR2 SNEGSKA, per germline (reference sequence). Turning to this clonotype: A much larger clone differs from this one at a single base, so this may be a read error.

Material: blood. The clonotype originates from a woman in her 30s in good health. This chain uses TRBV20-1 with TRBJ2-4; possibly TRBD1 or TRBD2 for D (5 bases each). CDR3 in amino acids: CSARSTGAAYGQYF. The CDR3, as DNA: TGCAGTGCTAGGTCGACCGGGGCGGCTTACGGGCAGTACTTC.